This TCR beta chain comes out of a study of T cell repertoires in cytomegalovirus infection. Study background: Selection of CMV epitopes for the study included recently identified HLA-C-restricted and well-studied HLA-B-restricted ones. Carrying CMV and the relevant HLA type showed in public TCR beta signatures.

This clonotype was found a few times. Antigen unknown. MiXCR, applied by TCRdb to the reads, yields one record per CDR3 protein. The sample holds 100,000 to 150,000 distinct CDR3 sequences, roughly 32% seen once. Findings of the study overall: There were HLA-C-restricted CMV-specific TCR beta clonotypes dominating the ex vivo response. Cumulative frequency of public TCR beta families picked out carriers of CMV plus the relevant HLA.

Losses at the gene ends were 1 base for V and 8 bases for J; bases not matched to a gene: 3. The germline V gene encodes CDR1 SGHNT and CDR2 YYREEE (reference sequence). CDR3 length: 14 residues. This receptor was taken from a human donor in good health (CMV status not recorded). Some clones in this sample may be carry-over from other donors' samples. The input for sequencing was CD8+ T cells from cultured PBMCs, taken from culture after CMV antigen stimulation. This chain connects TRBV5-4 to TRBJ2-1, with 10 bases matching TRBD2. The CDR3 DNA reads TGTGCCAGCAGCTTGTTAGCGGGGGGCCATGAGCAGTTCTTC. Translating gives CASSLLAGGHEQFF.